These 13 T cell receptor beta chains share one sample of origin, sequenced in a study of blood T cells in healthy people across ages. Sample-barcoded 5' priming and a J-beta primer mix drove a second PCR of about 6 to 11 cycles. TCRdb re-analysed the 5' RACE reads in MiXCR, keeping a single row per CDR3 protein. Of about 1 million distinct CDR3 sequences detected, 45% appear once; the ten largest clones hold 15% to 20%. What was sequenced was blood. Receptors were obtained from a woman in her fifties or sixties in good health.

The chain couples TRBV3-1 to TRBJ2-3; a weak D match, TRBD2 (5 bases). CDR1 is LGHDT and CDR2 is YNNKEL in the germline V gene (reference sequence). The germline V and J ends were trimmed by 4 bases and 6 bases, with 14 bases remaining between them. The CDR3 has 14 residues. CDR3 protein: CASSLPTPGDTQYF. The CDR3 DNA follows: TGTGCCAGCAGCCTCCCCACCCCGGGGGATACGCAGTATTTT.

The chain couples TRBV12-3 or TRBV12-4 to TRBJ2-3; a possible D gene is TRBD2 (5 bases). Trimming took 5 bases from V and 4 from J, leaving 10 bases between them. The CDR3 consists of 13 residues. The CDR3 DNA sequence: TGTGCCAGCAGTATAACAGCGGCAGATACGCAGTATTTT. It yields the protein CASSITAADTQYF.

V gene TRBV29-1 combines with J gene TRBJ2-1; the match to TRBD2 covers 10 bases. This CDR3 has 14 residues. V lost 1 base and J lost 3; bases outside the gene matches: 0. The germline V gene encodes CDR1 SQVTM and CDR2 ANQGSEA. The CDR3 DNA follows: TGCAGCGTTGAAGGGACTAGCGGCTACAATGAGCAGTTCTTC. Translating gives CSVEGTSGYNEQFF.

CDR3 bases: TGTGCCAGCAGTGAAGACATAGTGTGGTATGGCTACACCTTC. This sequence encodes CASSEDIVWYGYTF. The gene calls are TRBV6-1 and TRBJ1-2, with unresolved D. Per germline, CDR1 MNHNS and CDR2 SASEGT. The V and J ends lost 1 base and 5 bases respectively, with 11 bases between them. The CDR3 totals 14 residues.

The V gene is TRBV7-3, the J gene TRBJ1-2, with D perhaps TRBD1 (5 bases). Trimming took off 5 bases at V and 4 bases at J, with 14 bases between the two ends. Germline loops: CDR1 SGHTA, CDR2 FQGTGA. The CDR3 spans 14 residues. The CDR3 region has the DNA TGTGCCAGCAGCCCAGGGCCTCTAAGCTATGGCTACACCTTC. It translates to CASSPGPLSYGYTF. The entire variable domain, with the rest obtained from reference TRBV7-3 and TRBJ1-2, is as follows: GAGVSQTPSNKVTEKGKYVELRCDPISGHTALYWYRQSLGQGPEFLIYFQGTGAADDSGLPNDRFFAVRPEGSVSTLKIQRTERGDSAVYLCASSPGPLSYGYTFGSGTRLTVV.

This chain joins TRBV6-5 and TRBJ2-1; no definite D call. V lost 5 bases and J 5 bases, leaving 7 bases between the germline ends. The V gene's germline CDR1 is MNHEY and CDR2 SVGAGI. The CDR3 sequence is 12 residues long. CDR3 sequence reads: CASSKFDNEQFF. CDR3 sequence (DNA): TGTGCCAGCAGTAAGTTCGACAATGAGCAGTTCTTC.

Of note for this clonotype: Germline is not matched at one junction end, which may reflect a read error. The CDR3 DNA reads as TGTGCCATCAGTGAGAAGGCAGGGGTCTATGGCCACACCTTC. Amino acids: CAISEKAGVYGHTF. The rearrangement joins TRBV10-3 to TRBJ1-2; D possibly corresponds to TRBD1 (6 bases). Germline CDR1 ENHRY, CDR2 SYGVKD. The CDR3 spans 14 residues.

This chain links TRBV3-1 with TRBJ2-7, with 7 nucleotides matching TRBD2. Germline trimming cut 2 bases from V and 3 bases from J; bases unmatched to any gene: 16. In germline, CDR1 is LGHDT, CDR2 YNNKEL (reference sequence). This CDR3 contains 18 residues. The CDR3 sequence: CASSQFAGAGGSVYEQYF. CDR3 sequence (DNA): TGTGCCAGCAGCCAATTTGCTGGCGCTGGCGGGAGTGTCTACGAGCAGTACTTC.

The table lists this clonotype with a few counts. Written as DNA, the CDR3 is TGTGCCAGCAGTCCCCTAGCGGGAGGCGATACGCAGTATTTT. Its translation is CASSPLAGGDTQYF. V usage is TRBV27 and J usage is TRBJ2-3; 11 positions match TRBD2. The CDR3 contains 14 residues. The ends lost 5 bases at V and 6 bases at J; junction bases unmatched: 4. Germline V lookup: CDR1 MNHEY, CDR2 SMNVEV (reference sequence).

J is TRBJ2-1 and V is TRBV7-8; D possibly corresponds to TRBD2 (6 bases). The CDR3 is 17 residues long. From germline, CDR1 is SGHVS and CDR2 FQNEAQ. V was clipped by 5 bases and J by 5 bases, with 22 bases between them. CDR3 DNA: TGTGCCAGCAGCCGGCCTTATCGGGAGACCCCTCACAATGAGCAGTTCTTC. It codes for CASSRPYRETPHNEQFF.

The gene calls are TRBV9 and TRBJ2-1; no firm D call. Germline CDR1 reads SGDLS; CDR2 reads YYNGEE. The V end lost 2 bases, the J end lost 5 bases, and 8 bases lay between the germline ends. This CDR3 spans 13 amino acids. CDR3 bases: TGTGCCAGCAGCGTTAACTTCCACAATGAGCAGTTCTTC. Translation: CASSVNFHNEQFF.

The CDR3 protein is CASTNRWQRTSTNYGYTF. As DNA, the CDR3 is TGTGCCAGTACCAACCGGTGGCAGCGTACTTCAACTAACTATGGCTACACCTTC. The rearrangement uses TRBV19 and TRBJ1-2, with no clear D. CDR3 length equals 18 residues. The germline V gene has CDR1 LNHDA and CDR2 SQIVND (reference sequence). With 7 bases removed from V and 0 bases from J, the gap between germline ends came to 24 bases.

The rearrangement joins TRBV20-1 to TRBJ2-7; D might be TRBD1 (6 bases). This CDR3 has 14 amino acids. Germline V gene lookup returns CDR1 DFQATT and CDR2 SNEGSKA (reference sequence). With 3 bases removed from V and 3 bases from J, the gap between germline ends came to 15 bases. The CDR3 spells CSARPPGQGYEQYF. As DNA, the CDR3 is TGCAGTGCTAGGCCCCCGGGACAAGGCTACGAGCAGTACTTC.